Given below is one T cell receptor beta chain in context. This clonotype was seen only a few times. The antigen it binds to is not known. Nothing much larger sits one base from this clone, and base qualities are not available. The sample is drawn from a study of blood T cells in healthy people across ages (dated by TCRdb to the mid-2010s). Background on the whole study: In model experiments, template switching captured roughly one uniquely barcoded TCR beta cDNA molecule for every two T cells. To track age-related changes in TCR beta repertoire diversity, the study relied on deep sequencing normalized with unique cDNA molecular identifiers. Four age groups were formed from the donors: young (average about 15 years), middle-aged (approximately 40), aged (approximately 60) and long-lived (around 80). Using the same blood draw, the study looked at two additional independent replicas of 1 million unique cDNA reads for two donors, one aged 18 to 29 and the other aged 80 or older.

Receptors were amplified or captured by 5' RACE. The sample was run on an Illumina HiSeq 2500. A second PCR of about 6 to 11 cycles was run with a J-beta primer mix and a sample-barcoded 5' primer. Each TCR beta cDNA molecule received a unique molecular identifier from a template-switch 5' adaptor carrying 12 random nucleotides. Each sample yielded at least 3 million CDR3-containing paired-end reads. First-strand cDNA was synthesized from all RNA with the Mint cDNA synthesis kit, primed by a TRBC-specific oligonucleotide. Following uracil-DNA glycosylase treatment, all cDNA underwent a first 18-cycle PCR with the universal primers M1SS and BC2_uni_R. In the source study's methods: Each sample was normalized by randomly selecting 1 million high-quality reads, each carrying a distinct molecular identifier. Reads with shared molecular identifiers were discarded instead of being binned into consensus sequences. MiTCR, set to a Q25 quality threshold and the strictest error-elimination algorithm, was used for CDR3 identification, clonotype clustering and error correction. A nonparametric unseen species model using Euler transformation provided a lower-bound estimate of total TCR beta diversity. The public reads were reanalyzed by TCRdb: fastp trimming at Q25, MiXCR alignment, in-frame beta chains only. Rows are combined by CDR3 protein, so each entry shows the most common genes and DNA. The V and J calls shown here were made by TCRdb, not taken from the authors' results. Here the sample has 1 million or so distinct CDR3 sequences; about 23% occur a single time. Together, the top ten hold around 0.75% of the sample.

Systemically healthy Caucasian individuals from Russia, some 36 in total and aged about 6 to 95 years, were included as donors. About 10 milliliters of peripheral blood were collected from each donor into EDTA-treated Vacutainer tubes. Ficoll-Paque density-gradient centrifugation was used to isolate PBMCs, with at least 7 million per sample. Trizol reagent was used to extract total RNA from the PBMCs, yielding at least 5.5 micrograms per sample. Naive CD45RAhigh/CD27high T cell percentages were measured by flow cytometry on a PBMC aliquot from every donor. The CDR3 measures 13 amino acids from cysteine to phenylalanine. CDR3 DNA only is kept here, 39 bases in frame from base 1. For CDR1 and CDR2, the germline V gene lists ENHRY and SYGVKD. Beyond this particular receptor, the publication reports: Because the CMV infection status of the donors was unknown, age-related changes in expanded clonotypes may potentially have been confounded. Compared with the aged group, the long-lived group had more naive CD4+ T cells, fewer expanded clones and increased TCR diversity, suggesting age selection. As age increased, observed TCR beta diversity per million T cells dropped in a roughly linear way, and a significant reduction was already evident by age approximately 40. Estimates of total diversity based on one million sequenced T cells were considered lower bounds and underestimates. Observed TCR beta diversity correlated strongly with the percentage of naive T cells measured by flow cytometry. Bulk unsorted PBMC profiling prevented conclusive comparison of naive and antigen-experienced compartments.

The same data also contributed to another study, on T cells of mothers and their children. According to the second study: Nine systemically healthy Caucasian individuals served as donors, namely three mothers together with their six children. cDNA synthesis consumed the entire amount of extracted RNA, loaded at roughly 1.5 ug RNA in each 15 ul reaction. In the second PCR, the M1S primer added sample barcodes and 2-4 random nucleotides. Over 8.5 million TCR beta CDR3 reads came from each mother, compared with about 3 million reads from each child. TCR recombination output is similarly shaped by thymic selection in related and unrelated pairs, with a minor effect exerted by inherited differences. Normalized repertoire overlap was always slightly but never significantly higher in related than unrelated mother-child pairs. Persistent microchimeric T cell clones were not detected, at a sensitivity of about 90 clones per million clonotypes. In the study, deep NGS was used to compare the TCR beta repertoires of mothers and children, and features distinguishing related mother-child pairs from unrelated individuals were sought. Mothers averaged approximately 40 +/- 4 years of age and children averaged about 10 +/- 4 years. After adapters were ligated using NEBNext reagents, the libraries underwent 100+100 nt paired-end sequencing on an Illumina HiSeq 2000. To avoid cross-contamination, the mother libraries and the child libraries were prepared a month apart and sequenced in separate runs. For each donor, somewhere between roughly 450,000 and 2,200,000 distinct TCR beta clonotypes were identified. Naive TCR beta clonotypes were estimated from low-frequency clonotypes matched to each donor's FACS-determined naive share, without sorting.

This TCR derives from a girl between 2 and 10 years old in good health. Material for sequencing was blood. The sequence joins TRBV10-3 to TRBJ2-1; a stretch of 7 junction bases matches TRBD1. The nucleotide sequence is TGTGTCACAATGAGGACAGGAAACAATGAGCAGTTCTTC. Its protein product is CVTMRTGNNEQFF.